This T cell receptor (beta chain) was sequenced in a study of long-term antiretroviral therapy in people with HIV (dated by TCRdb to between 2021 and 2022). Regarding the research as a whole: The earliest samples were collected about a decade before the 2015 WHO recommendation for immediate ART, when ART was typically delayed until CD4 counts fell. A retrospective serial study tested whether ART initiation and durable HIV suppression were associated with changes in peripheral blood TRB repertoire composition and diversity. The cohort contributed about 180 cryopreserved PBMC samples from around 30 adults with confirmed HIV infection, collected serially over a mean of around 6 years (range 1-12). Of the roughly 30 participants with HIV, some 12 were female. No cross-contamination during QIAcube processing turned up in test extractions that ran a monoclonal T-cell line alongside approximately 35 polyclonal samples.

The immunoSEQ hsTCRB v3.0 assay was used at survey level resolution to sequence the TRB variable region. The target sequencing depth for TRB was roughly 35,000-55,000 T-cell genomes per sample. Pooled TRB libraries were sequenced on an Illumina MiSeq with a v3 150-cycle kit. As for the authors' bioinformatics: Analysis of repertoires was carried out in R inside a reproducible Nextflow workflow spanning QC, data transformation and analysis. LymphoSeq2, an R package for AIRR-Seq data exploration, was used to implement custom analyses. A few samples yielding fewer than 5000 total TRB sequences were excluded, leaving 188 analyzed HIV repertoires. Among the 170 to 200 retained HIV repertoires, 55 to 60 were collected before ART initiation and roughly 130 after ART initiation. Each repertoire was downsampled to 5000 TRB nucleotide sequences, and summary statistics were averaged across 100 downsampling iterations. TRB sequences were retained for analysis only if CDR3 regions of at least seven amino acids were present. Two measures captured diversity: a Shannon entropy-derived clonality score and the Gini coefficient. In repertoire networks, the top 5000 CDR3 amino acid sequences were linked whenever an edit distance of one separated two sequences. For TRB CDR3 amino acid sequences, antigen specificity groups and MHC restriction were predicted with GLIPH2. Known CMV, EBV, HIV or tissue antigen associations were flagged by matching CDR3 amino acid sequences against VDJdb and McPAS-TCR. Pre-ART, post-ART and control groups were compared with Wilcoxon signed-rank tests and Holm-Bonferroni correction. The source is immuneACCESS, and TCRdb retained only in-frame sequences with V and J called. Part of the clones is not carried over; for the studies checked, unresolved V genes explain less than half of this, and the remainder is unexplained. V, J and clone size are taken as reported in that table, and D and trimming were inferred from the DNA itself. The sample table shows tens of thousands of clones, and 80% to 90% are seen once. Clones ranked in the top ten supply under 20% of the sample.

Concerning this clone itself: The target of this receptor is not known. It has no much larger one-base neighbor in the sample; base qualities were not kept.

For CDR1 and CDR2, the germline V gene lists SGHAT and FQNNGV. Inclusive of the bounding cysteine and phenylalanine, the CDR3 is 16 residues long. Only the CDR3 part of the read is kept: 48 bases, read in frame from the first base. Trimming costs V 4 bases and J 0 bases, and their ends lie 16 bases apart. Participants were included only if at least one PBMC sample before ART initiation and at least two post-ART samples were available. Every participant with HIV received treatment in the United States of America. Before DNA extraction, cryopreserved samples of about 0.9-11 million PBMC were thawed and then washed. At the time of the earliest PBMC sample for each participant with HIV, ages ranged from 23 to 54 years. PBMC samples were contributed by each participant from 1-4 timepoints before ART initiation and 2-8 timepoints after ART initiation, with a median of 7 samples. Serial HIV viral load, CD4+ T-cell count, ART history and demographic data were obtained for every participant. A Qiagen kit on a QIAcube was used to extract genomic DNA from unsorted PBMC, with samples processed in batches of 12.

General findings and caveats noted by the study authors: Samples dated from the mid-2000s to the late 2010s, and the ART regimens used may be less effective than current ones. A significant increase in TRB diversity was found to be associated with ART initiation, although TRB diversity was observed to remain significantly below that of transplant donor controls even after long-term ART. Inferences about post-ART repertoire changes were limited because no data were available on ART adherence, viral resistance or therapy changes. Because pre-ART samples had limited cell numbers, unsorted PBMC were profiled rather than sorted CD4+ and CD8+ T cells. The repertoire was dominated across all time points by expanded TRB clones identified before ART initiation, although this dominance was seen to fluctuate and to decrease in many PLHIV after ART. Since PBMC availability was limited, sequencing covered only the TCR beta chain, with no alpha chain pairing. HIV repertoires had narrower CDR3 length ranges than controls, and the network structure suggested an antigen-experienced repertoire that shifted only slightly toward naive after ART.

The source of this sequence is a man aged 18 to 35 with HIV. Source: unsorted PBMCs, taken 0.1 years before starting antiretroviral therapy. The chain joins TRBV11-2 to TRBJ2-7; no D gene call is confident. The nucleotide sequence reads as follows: TGTGCCAGCAGCTCAGAGCCCCCCGGTAGCTCCTACGAGCAGTACTTC. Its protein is CASSSEPPGSSYEQYF.